The rows below give T cell receptor beta chains drawn from one sample of a study of CD8 T cells in ankylosing spondylitis. TCRdb recomputed calls from the 5' RACE reads with MiXCR, one row per CDR3 protein. The repertoire includes about 150,000 distinct CDR3 sequences, around 42% of them detected once, and roughly 15% sits in the top ten. Sample: synovial fluid, either unsorted or a sorted T cell fraction (not recorded which). The receptors were gathered from a male donor with ankylosing spondylitis. CDR3s include the opening cysteine and the closing phenylalanine or tryptophan. Only part of the rows carry a size: once, few, many, or a class if the clone is expanded.

v_call: TRBV27; j_call: TRBJ1-1; clone_size: few; cdr3_aa: CASSLVGPGAGTEAFF
v_call: TRBV28; j_call: TRBJ1-5; clone_size: NA; cdr3_aa: CASSPPRRNQPQHF
v_call: TRBV6-5; j_call: TRBJ1-4; clone_size: NA; cdr3_aa: CASSFTGAWSEKLFF
v_call: TRBV9; j_call: TRBJ2-7; clone_size: NA; cdr3_aa: CASSVGDSSSYEQYF
v_call: TRBV12-5; j_call: TRBJ2-6; clone_size: NA; cdr3_aa: CASGLLYSGANVLTF
v_call: TRBV27; j_call: TRBJ2-1; clone_size: NA; cdr3_aa: CASSLGRRIYNEQFF
v_call: TRBV5-1; j_call: TRBJ2-4; clone_size: once; cdr3_aa: CASSLEGVILAKNIQYF
v_call: TRBV7-9; j_call: TRBJ2-2; clone_size: NA; cdr3_aa: CASSFGLAPGELFF
v_call: TRBV29-1; j_call: TRBJ2-1; clone_size: many; cdr3_aa: CSVVLGLAAYNEQFF
v_call: TRBV4-3; j_call: TRBJ2-7; clone_size: NA; cdr3_aa: CASSQGTGVYEQYF
v_call: TRBV28; j_call: TRBJ2-7; clone_size: few; cdr3_aa: CASSSPDRNYEQYF
v_call: TRBV7-8; j_call: TRBJ2-1; clone_size: NA; cdr3_aa: CASSFWVWTSAYNEQFF
v_call: TRBV24-1; j_call: TRBJ2-1; clone_size: NA; cdr3_aa: CATSDLANEQFF
v_call: TRBV29-1; j_call: TRBJ1-2; clone_size: few; cdr3_aa: CSVADSHRNYGYTF
v_call: TRBV6-5; j_call: TRBJ2-1; clone_size: once; cdr3_aa: CASSYTIGKTYNEQFF
v_call: TRBV28; j_call: TRBJ2-7; clone_size: few; cdr3_aa: CASSLTGLAGGTSSYEQYF
v_call: TRBV3-1; j_call: TRBJ2-7; clone_size: few; cdr3_aa: CASSQALNLKGLPFDNEQYF
v_call: TRBV7-9; j_call: TRBJ1-1; clone_size: NA; cdr3_aa: CASSISGGIAEAFF
v_call: TRBV6-5; j_call: TRBJ2-7; clone_size: NA; cdr3_aa: CASTAFDEQYF
v_call: TRBV18; j_call: TRBJ2-5; clone_size: NA; cdr3_aa: CASSPPPGEETQYF
v_call: TRBV29-1; j_call: TRBJ2-2; clone_size: NA; cdr3_aa: CSVEGGDTGELFF
v_call: TRBV15; j_call: TRBJ2-7; clone_size: NA; cdr3_aa: CATSRDGNSGSEQYF
v_call: TRBV19; j_call: TRBJ2-1; clone_size: NA; cdr3_aa: CASSIVHPFLNEQFF
v_call: TRBV30; j_call: TRBJ2-3; clone_size: few; cdr3_aa: CAWSYHFRAQGTDTQYF
v_call: TRBV4-1; j_call: TRBJ2-1; clone_size: NA; cdr3_aa: CASSQVDEQFF
v_call: TRBV5-1; j_call: TRBJ1-3; clone_size: many; cdr3_aa: CASSLTDTGNTIYF
v_call: TRBV9; j_call: TRBJ2-7; clone_size: NA; cdr3_aa: CASSVDQTTGIKYF
v_call: TRBV20-1; j_call: TRBJ1-6; clone_size: NA; cdr3_aa: CSARDPGKGNSPLHF
v_call: TRBV29-1; j_call: TRBJ2-7; clone_size: once; cdr3_aa: CSVEDRGQGPYEQYF
v_call: TRBV6-2/TRBV6-3; j_call: TRBJ2-1; clone_size: NA; cdr3_aa: CASSTRDRYNEQFF
v_call: TRBV27; j_call: TRBJ2-1; clone_size: NA; cdr3_aa: CASSLRRQGFEQFF
v_call: TRBV28; j_call: TRBJ2-7; clone_size: NA; cdr3_aa: CASSLFGWRREQYF
v_call: TRBV5-6; j_call: TRBJ1-2; clone_size: NA; cdr3_aa: CASSSPGGSDGYTF
v_call: TRBV6-4; j_call: TRBJ2-3; clone_size: NA; cdr3_aa: CASSDNPGRIDTQYF
v_call: TRBV7-9; j_call: TRBJ1-6; clone_size: few; cdr3_aa: CASSTTRTDRHNSPLHF
v_call: TRBV20-1; j_call: TRBJ2-7; clone_size: NA; cdr3_aa: CSARRTEVPYEQYF